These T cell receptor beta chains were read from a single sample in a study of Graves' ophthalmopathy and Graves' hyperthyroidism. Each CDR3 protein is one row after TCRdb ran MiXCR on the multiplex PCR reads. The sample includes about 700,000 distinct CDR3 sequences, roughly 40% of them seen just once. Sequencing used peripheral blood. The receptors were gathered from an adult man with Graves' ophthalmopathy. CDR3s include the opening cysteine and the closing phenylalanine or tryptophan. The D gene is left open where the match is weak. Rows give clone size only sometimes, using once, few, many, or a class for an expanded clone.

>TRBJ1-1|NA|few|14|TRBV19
TGTGCCAGTAGTATGGCCCAGTTGAACACTGAAGCTTTCTTT
CASSMAQLNTEAFF
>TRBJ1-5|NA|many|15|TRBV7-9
TGTGCCAGCAGCTTCGGGGGCTATAGCAATCAGCCCCAGCATTTT
CASSFGGYSNQPQHF
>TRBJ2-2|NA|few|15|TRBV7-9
TGTGCCAGCCGCACCGACCGGGAACCTCACGGGGAGCTGTTTTTT
CASRTDREPHGELFF
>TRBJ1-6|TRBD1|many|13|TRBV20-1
TGCAGTGTTGGTGCCGCCTTCGGGACAGCCTTCCACTTT
CSVGAAFGTAFHF
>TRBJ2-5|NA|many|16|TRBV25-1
TGTGCCAGCAGTGAATTGGAGGGGCGCCTCTCTTCGGCCCAGTACTTC
CASSELEGRLSSAQYF
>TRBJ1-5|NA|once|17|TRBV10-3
TGTGCCAGCAGTGAATACACGGGCTCTGGTGGCAATCAGCCCCAGCATTTT
CASSEYTGSGGNQPQHF
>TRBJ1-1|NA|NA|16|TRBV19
TGTGCCAGTAGTATAGTGGGAACAGACATGAACACTGAAGCTTTCTTT
CASSIVGTDMNTEAFF
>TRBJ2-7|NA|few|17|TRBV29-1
TGCAGCGTTGTCGACGTCCAAGGAGGCCGAAGCTCCTACGAGCAGTACTTC
CSVVDVQGGRSSYEQYF
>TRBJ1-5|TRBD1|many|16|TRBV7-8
TGTGCCAGCAGCTTAGTTCAGGGGGCAGGAAATCAGCCCCAGCATTTT
CASSLVQGAGNQPQHF
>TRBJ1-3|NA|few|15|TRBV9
TGTGCCAGCAGCTCCGGCGGGACGCTTGGAAACACCATATATTTT
CASSSGGTLGNTIYF
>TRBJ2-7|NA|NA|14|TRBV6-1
TGTGCCAGCAGACCCGGGACCGTTTCCTACGAGCAGTACTTC
CASRPGTVSYEQYF
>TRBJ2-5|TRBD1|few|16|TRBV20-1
TGCAGTGCTCCCGCTACAGGGGGATATGGTTGGGAGACCCAGTACTTC
CSAPATGGYGWETQYF
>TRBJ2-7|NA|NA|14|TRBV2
TGTGCCAGCAGGACGGACCTACCGTCCTACGAGCAGTACTTC
CASRTDLPSYEQYF
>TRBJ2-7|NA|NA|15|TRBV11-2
TGTGCCAGCAGCGACTCCGGGACACGAACCTACGAGCAGTACTTC
CASSDSGTRTYEQYF
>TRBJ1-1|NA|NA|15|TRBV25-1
TGTGCCTCCGAAGACAGCTTGAACGGGGGCACTGAAGCTTTCTTT
CASEDSLNGGTEAFF
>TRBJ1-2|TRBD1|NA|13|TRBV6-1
TGTGCCAGCAGACCCCAGGGGGCGCATGGCTACACCTTC
CASRPQGAHGYTF
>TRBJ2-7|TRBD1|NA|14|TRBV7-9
TGTGCCAGCAGCCGGACAGGGGATAACTACGAGCAGTACTTC
CASSRTGDNYEQYF
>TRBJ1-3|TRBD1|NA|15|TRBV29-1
TGCAGCGTTCCCGGACAGGGGCTCTCTGGAAACACCATATATTTT
CSVPGQGLSGNTIYF
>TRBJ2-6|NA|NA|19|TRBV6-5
TGTGCCAGCAGTTACCTCGGACAAGGATGGATCTCTGGGGCCAACGTCCTGACTTTC
CASSYLGQGWISGANVLTF
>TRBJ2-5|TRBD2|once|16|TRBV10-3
TGTGCCAGCAGCCCTATCGGACTAGCGGGAAAAGAGACCCAGTACTTC
CASSPIGLAGKETQYF
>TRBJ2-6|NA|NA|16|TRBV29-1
TGCAGCGTTCGTGAAGACACAGATTCTGGGGCCAACGTCCTGACTTTC
CSVREDTDSGANVLTF
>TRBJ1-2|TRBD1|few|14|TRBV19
TGTGCCAGAACACCCCGGGACAGGCGGGGTGGCTACACCTTC
CARTPRDRRGGYTF
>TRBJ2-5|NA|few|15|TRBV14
TGTGCCAGCAGCCAAGGGTTAGGGACTGAAGAGACCCAGTACTTC
CASSQGLGTEETQYF
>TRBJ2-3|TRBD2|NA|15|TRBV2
TGTGCCAGCAGCGGACTAGCGGGGTTAACAGATACGCAGTATTTT
CASSGLAGLTDTQYF
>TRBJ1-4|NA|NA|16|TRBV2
TGTGCCAGCAGTGAACAAGGGGCTGCAACTAATGAAAAACTGTTTTTT
CASSEQGAATNEKLFF
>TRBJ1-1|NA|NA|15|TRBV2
TGTGCCAGCAGAGACCTCAGGCAGGGGTTCACTGAAGCTTTCTTT
CASRDLRQGFTEAFF
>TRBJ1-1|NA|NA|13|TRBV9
TGTGCCAGCAGCGTAGCTCCGGGCACTGAAGCTTTCTTT
CASSVAPGTEAFF
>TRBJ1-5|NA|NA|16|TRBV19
TGTGCCAGTAGCAGGAGGAGGGGCCAAGGCAATCAGCCCCAGCATTTT
CASSRRRGQGNQPQHF
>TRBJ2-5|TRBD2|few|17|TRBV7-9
TGTGCCAGCAGCTTAGCTTTAGCGGGAGGTGTACAAGAGACCCAGTACTTC
CASSLALAGGVQETQYF
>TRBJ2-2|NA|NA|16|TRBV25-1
TGTGCCAGCAGCTTAACAAGGACAGTAAACACCGGGGAGCTGTTTTTT
CASSLTRTVNTGELFF
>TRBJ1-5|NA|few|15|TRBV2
TGTGCCAGCAGTCAACAGGATTATAGCAATCAGCCCCAGCATTTT
CASSQQDYSNQPQHF
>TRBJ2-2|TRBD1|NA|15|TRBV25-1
TGCGCCGGCAGCCTGACAGGGGAGAACACCGGGGAGCTGTTTTTT
CAGSLTGENTGELFF
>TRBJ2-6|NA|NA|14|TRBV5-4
TGTGCCAGCGGTCTCAACCGGGGGGCCAACGTCCTGACTTTC
CASGLNRGANVLTF
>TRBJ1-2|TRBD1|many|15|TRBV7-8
TGTGCCAGCAGCCTCAGGGCAGGGGGCGATTATGGCTACACCTTC
CASSLRAGGDYGYTF
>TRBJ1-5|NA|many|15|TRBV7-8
TGTGCCAGCAGCGCCCGCACTGGGGGCAATCAGCCCCAGCATTTT
CASSARTGGNQPQHF
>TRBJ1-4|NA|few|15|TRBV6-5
TGTGCCAGCAGTTACTCGGCAGGGCTACGGGAAAAACTGTTTTTT
CASSYSAGLREKLFF
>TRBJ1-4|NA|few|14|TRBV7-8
TGTGCCAGCAGCCCGGACAGCCGGAATGAAAAACTGTTTTTT
CASSPDSRNEKLFF
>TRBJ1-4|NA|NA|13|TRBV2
TGTGTCAGCAGTGAAGACAGGAATGAAAAACTGTTTTTT
CVSSEDRNEKLFF
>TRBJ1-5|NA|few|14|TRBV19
TGTGCCAGTAGTATGCGGTATAGCAATCAGCCCCAGCATTTT
CASSMRYSNQPQHF
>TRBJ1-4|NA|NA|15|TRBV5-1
TGCGCCAGCAGCTTGTTCGGGGGTACTAATGAAAAACTGTTTTTT
CASSLFGGTNEKLFF
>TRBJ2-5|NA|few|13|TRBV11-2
TGTGCCAGCAGCCGTCGGGACTTAGAGACCCAGTACTTC
CASSRRDLETQYF
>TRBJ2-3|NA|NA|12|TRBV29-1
TGCAGCGTTGAGGGGTTCACAGATACGCAGTATTTT
CSVEGFTDTQYF
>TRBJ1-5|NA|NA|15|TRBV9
TGTGCCAGCAGCGTAGATGAGGGGCTCAATCAGCCCCAGCATTTT
CASSVDEGLNQPQHF
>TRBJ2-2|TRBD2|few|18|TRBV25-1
TGTGCCAGCAGTCCAACTAGCGGAGGGACCGTGGGGGCCGGGGAGCTGTTTTTT
CASSPTSGGTVGAGELFF
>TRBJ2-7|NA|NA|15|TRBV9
TGTGCCAGCAGCGTAGGGGGACTCCGACCGGGGGAGCAGTACTTC
CASSVGGLRPGEQYF
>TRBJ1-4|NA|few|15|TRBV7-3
TGTGCCAGCAGCTCGGGAGAACCGTCAGAAAAAAAACTGTTTTTT
CASSSGEPSEKKLFF
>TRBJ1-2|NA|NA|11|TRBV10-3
TGTGCCATCAAGGCCACCTATGGCTACACCTTC
CAIKATYGYTF
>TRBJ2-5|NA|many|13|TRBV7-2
TGTGCCAGCAGCCCCCCTGGTTCGAGGTCCCAGTACTTC
CASSPPGSRSQYF
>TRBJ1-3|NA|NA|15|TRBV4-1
TGCGCCAGCAGCCAAAGTAGGACAGCTGGAAACACCATATATTTT
CASSQSRTAGNTIYF
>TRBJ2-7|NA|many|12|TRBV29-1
TGCAGCGTGGGGGGACGGACCTACGAGCAGTACTTC
CSVGGRTYEQYF
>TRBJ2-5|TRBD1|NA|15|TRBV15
TGTGCCACCAGCAGAGGGGACAGGGGGTACGAGACCCAGTACTTC
CATSRGDRGYETQYF
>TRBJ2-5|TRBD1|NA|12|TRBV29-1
TGCAGCGTTGTTACAGGGGGAGAGACCCAGTACTTC
CSVVTGGETQYF
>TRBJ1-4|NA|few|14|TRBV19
TGTGCCAGTAGTCGACAGTCACCTAATGAAAAACTGTTTTTT
CASSRQSPNEKLFF
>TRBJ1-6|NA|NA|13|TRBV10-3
TGTGCCAGCAGCCAATTTAATCGGGGGCCCCTCCACTTT
CASSQFNRGPLHF
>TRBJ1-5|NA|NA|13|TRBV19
TGTGCCAGTACCCAGCCGTTCCGTCAGCCCCAGCATTTT
CASTQPFRQPQHF